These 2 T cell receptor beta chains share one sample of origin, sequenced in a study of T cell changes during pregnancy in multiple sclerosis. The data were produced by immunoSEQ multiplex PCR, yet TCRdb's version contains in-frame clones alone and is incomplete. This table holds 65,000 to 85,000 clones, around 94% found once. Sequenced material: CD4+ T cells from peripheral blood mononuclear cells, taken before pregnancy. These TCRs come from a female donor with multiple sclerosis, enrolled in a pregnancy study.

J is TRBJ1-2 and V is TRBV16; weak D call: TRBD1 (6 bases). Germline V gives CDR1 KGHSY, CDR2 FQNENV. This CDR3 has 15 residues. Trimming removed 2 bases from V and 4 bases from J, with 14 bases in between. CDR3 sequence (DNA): TGTGCCAGCAGCCAAGGGACATGGGCCTCCTATGGCTACACCTTC. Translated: CASSQGTWASYGYTF. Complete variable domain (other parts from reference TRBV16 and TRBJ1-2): GEEVAQTPKHLVRGEGQKAKLYCAPIKGHSYVFWYQQVLKNEFKFLISFQNENVFDETGMPKERFSAKCLPNSPCSLEIQATKLEDSAVYFCASSQGTWASYGYTFGSGTRLTVV.

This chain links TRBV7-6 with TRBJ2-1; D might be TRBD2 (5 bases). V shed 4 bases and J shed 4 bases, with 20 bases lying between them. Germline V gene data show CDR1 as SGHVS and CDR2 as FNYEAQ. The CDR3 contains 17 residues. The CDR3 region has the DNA TGTGCCAGCAGCTCGATATCCGGGTTGGGCGGGTACAATGAGCAGTTCTTC. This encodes CASSSISGLGGYNEQFF.